This TCR beta chain comes out of a study of identical twins. Between the trimmed V and J ends, which lost 4 bases and 7 bases, there was a span of 11 bases. This CDR3 is built from 13 residues. Germline V gene lookup returns CDR1 MGHDK and CDR2 SYGVNS. TCRdb recomputed calls from the 5' RACE reads with MiXCR, one row per CDR3 protein. The table records some 900,000 distinct CDR3 sequences, about 12% of them present only once. This clonotype was counted a few times. Its antigen is currently unknown. Broader study findings: Out-of-frame TCR alpha sharing observed in monozygotic twins exceeded model estimates.

These data were likewise used in another study, on yellow fever vaccine responses in identical twins.

The sample was PBMCs. This chain connects TRBV25-1 to TRBJ2-4; tentatively, D is TRBD1 (6 bases). This TCR was sampled from a woman in her late teens or twenties in good health. CDR3 coding DNA: TGTGCCAGCAGTGCATACAGGGCGAACATTCAGTACTTC. It specifies CASSAYRANIQYF.